These T cell receptor beta chains were read from a single sample in a study of blood T cell repertoires in COVID-19. Sequencing used immunoSEQ multiplex PCR; TCRdb keeps in-frame clones, though not all of them. The profile shows about 270,000 clones, 90% of them singletons. The specimen was PBMCs or T cells enriched from blood (not recorded which). Every receptor here comes from a woman in her twenties or thirties with acute COVID-19. The CDR3 runs from the conserved cysteine through the conserved F or W.

V	J	CDR3
TRBV29-1	TRBJ2-2	CSVHQTGDRIGELFF
TRBV13	TRBJ2-7	CASSHTGSSYEQYF
TRBV14	TRBJ1-5	CASSQAMEQPQHF
TRBV4-1	TRBJ1-4	CASSKSSDRGGEKLFF
TRBV27	TRBJ2-3	CASSLDGTLGTDTQYF
TRBV12-3/TRBV12-4	TRBJ2-1	CASSYRGRDEQFF
TRBV7-8	TRBJ2-7	CASSLELVYEQYF
TRBV4-1	TRBJ2-2	CASSQESSGIGGELFF
TRBV6-2/TRBV6-3	TRBJ2-7	CASSYWQKYEQYF
TRBV3-1/TRBV3-2	TRBJ1-5	CASSGDGGGQPQHF
TRBV7-2	TRBJ1-5	CASSSLTGGNNQPQHF
TRBV11-2	TRBJ1-4	CASSPGTGREKLFF
TRBV6-5	TRBJ2-7	CASAPGGPYEQYF
TRBV7-8	TRBJ2-1	CASRGGLADNEQFF
TRBV7-2	TRBJ2-1	CASSPPANNEQFF
TRBV5-1	TRBJ2-5	CASSAGTSGSGMVATQYF
TRBV5-4	TRBJ2-7	CASSLTGDRFNEQYF
TRBV2	TRBJ1-1	CASSDWQIEAFF
TRBV7-6	TRBJ2-5	CASSLGPVWETQYF
TRBV30	TRBJ2-6	CASDSAGFYRSGANVLTF
TRBV27	TRBJ2-3	CASSLAGGLQGTDTQYF
TRBV27	TRBJ1-5	CASSLQGSGNQPQHF
TRBV12-5	TRBJ2-1	CASGLGRDSGKIF
TRBV15	TRBJ1-5	CATSSSRQGGQPQHF
TRBV11-2	TRBJ2-5	CASSLGPETQYF
TRBV29-1	TRBJ2-1	CSVERSGTGMDEQFF
TRBV11-1	TRBJ2-7	CASSLGLAGSYEQYF
TRBV2	TRBJ2-7	CASSEGGASGSYEQYF
TRBV29-1	TRBJ1-2	CSVEVEAESYGYTF
TRBV2	TRBJ2-1	CASTGAGGNEQFF
TRBV7-2	TRBJ1-5	CASSHRGPEEPQHF
TRBV28	TRBJ1-5	CASRPVGNRIQPQHF
TRBV7-2	TRBJ2-3	CASSSRGLAGGALTDTQYF
TRBV7-9	TRBJ1-4	CASISGTGDEKLFF
TRBV6-5	TRBJ1-4	CASSYYAGEKLFF
TRBV6-2/TRBV6-3	TRBJ1-5	CASSYDRGSGDQPQHF
TRBV7-9	TRBJ2-7	CASSPGAGVYEQYF
TRBV5-8	TRBJ2-2	CASSPDSLNTGELFF
TRBV6-1	TRBJ2-1	CASSDELTGGGNEQFF
TRBV6-1	TRBJ2-1	CASSESAGGSYNEQFF
TRBV14	TRBJ2-3	CASSQESGRALYF
TRBV6-5	TRBJ1-5	CASSSEPQGLQPQHF
TRBV12-3/TRBV12-4	TRBJ2-7	CASSSSYEQYF
TRBV30	TRBJ1-4	CAWSPRGISTGGGEKLFF